These 30 T cell receptor beta chains were sequenced from one sample in a study of blood T cell repertoires in COVID-19. Repertoires were generated with immunoSEQ multiplex PCR, while TCRdb's copy carries only in-frame clones and drops some. The table includes 250,000 or so clones, about 80% detected once. Sequencing was carried out using peripheral blood. These receptors were obtained from a man older than 75 with acute or convalescent COVID-19.

Written as DNA, the CDR3 is TGTGCTAGTGGTTTGGAAGACAGCAATGAGCAGTTCTTC. It yields the protein CASGLEDSNEQFF. The rearrangement uses TRBV12-5 and TRBJ2-1, with D possibly being TRBD1 (5 bases). The CDR3 runs 13 residues. Per the germline V gene, CDR1 is LGHNT and CDR2 is FRNRAP. Trimming took off 1 base at V and 6 bases at J, with 7 bases between the two ends.

Only a few counts were recorded for this clone. V and J are TRBV28 and TRBJ1-4; 8 nucleotides align to TRBD1. Germline lookup yields CDR1 MDHEN and CDR2 SYDVKM. Trimming removed 7 bases from V and 7 bases from J; junction bases left unmatched: 11. This CDR3 comprises 15 residues. The CDR3 bases are TGTGCCAGCAACCCACAACAGGGGGGCGGTGAAAAACTGTTTTTT. It translates to CASNPQQGGGEKLFF.

The V gene is TRBV19, the J gene TRBJ2-7, with 7 bases aligning to TRBD2. The CDR3 loop spans 14 amino acids. The V gene's germline CDR1 is LNHDA and CDR2 SQIVND (reference sequence). The V and J ends lost 8 bases and 0 bases, in that order; junction bases with no gene match: 7. This CDR3 is CASAWGGDSYEQYF. The CDR3 DNA follows: TGTGCCAGTGCCTGGGGGGGGGACTCCTACGAGCAGTACTTC.

The chain employs TRBV2 and TRBJ1-2; 8 bases are shared with TRBD1. The CDR3 loop spans 13 amino acids. CDR1 SNHLY and CDR2 FYNNEI come from the germline V gene. J gave up 8 bases and V 1 base, and 3 bases lay outside the gene matches. The CDR3: CASSEGTGHGYTF. CDR3 DNA: TGTGCCAGCAGTGAAGGGACAGGGCACGGCTACACCTTC.

The chain carries TRBV9 and TRBJ2-7; a possible D gene is TRBD1 (5 bases). CDR3 size: 13 residues. V lost 3 bases, J lost 1 base, and 8 bases lay in between. Germline CDR1 SGDLS, CDR2 YYNGEE. As DNA, the CDR3 is TGTGCCAGCAGCGCGAGACAGTCCTACGAGCAGTACTTC. Translated, it gives CASSARQSYEQYF.

This clone was seen once. The V gene is TRBV9, the J gene TRBJ1-2; D is possibly TRBD1 (5 bases). Germline CDR1 and CDR2: SGDLS and YYNGEE. V was pared by 2 bases and J by 8 bases, with 10 bases between. CDR3 length: 12 amino acids. The CDR3 coding sequence is TGTGCCAGCAGCGTGCAGGGCTGGGGCTACACCTTC. It encodes CASSVQGWGYTF. The full variable domain, completed using reference TRBV9 and TRBJ1-2, is DSGVTQTPKHLITATGQRVTLRCSPRSGDLSVYWYQQSLDQGLQFLIQYYNGEERAKGNILERFSAQQFPDLHSELNLSSLELGDSALYFCASSVQGWGYTFGSGTRLTVV.

V gene TRBV2 combines with J gene TRBJ1-6; no reliable D call. Deletions cut 5 bases from V and 11 bases from J, with 10 bases between. Germline V gene lookup returns CDR1 SNHLY and CDR2 FYNNEI. The CDR3 contains 12 residues. CDR3 loop: CASSSTDTPLHF. The CDR3 DNA reads as TGTGCCAGCAGTTCCACAGACACACCCCTCCACTTT.

This chain connects TRBV19 to TRBJ1-6, with TRBD1 matching over 8 bases. CDR1 and CDR2 (germline): LNHDA, SQIVND (reference sequence). The CDR3 covers 15 residues. V was pared by 6 bases and J by 6 bases, with 7 bases of the junction left unmatched. CDR3 coding DNA: TGTGCCAGTAGCCCAGCGGACAGGGTTAATTCACCCCTCCACTTT. Protein: CASSPADRVNSPLHF. Variable domain in full (rest from reference TRBV19 and TRBJ1-6): DGGITQSPKYLFRKEGQNVTLSCEQNLNHDAMYWYRQDPGQGLRLIYYSQIVNDFQKGDIAEGYSVSREKKESFPLTVTSAQKNPTAFYLCASSPADRVNSPLHFGNGTRLTVT.

This rearrangement joins TRBV6-1 to TRBJ1-2; no clear D gene. The length of the CDR3 is 12 residues. V dropped 1 base and J dropped 8 bases, with 8 bases sitting between them. The germline gives CDR1 MNHNS, CDR2 SASEGT. CDR3 coding DNA: TGTGCCAGCAGTGAAGGGCCACAGGGCTACACCTTC. This translates into CASSEGPQGYTF.

The rearrangement uses TRBV6-5 and TRBJ1-6, with 9 bases matching TRBD1. V lost 6 bases, J lost 8 bases, and 8 bases stayed unmatched. There are 15 residues in the CDR3. The germline V gene has CDR1 MNHEY and CDR2 SVGAGI. This CDR3 is CASRHRDRAYSPLHF. In DNA form, the CDR3 reads TGTGCCAGCAGACACCGGGACAGGGCCTATTCACCCCTCCACTTT.

In regard to this clone: Within the sample, other DNA sequences also encode this same CDR3. The chain employs TRBV5-1 and TRBJ2-1; D unclear. Trimming shortened V by 4 bases and J by 4 bases, and 3 bases separated the two germline ends. Germline assignment: CDR1 SGHRS and CDR2 YFSETQ. The length of the CDR3 is 11 residues. CDR3 nucleotides: TGCGCCAGCAGCCTATACAATGAGCAGTTCTTC. This sequence encodes CASSLYNEQFF.

V gene TRBV18 combines with J gene TRBJ2-7; 8 nucleotides match TRBD1. The CDR3 has 14 amino acids. With 4 bases clipped from V and 3 bases from J, the junction kept 5 bases outside the gene matches. The germline V gene encodes CDR1 KGHSH and CDR2 LQKENI. The CDR3 bases are TGTGCCAGCTCACGATCGACAGGGGACTACGAGCAGTACTTC. Translating gives CASSRSTGDYEQYF.

J is TRBJ2-1 and V is TRBV28; a weak D match, TRBD2 (7 bases). Germline assignment: CDR1 MDHEN and CDR2 SYDVKM. V was trimmed by 6 bases and J by 7 bases, leaving 16 bases between them. The CDR3 has 14 amino acids. CDR3 region: CASRGKGGGNEQFF. DNA of the CDR3: TGTGCCAGCAGAGGGAAGGGAGGGGGAAATGAGCAGTTCTTC.

The chain links TRBV27 to TRBJ1-3; D unclear. V was shortened by 4 bases and J by 3 bases, with 10 bases between the two germline ends. Germline V lookup: CDR1 MNHEY, CDR2 SMNVEV (reference sequence). The CDR3 covers 14 residues. The CDR3 DNA reads TGTGCCAGCAGTTCCGGGGATCGTGGAAACACCATATATTTT. Translation: CASSSGDRGNTIYF.

This clone was seen once. The chain is built from TRBV6-6 and TRBJ2-3; TRBD2 might be the D (6 bases). The V end was cut by 10 bases, the J end by 7 bases, with 18 bases between. This CDR3 has 13 residues. CDR1 is MNHNY and CDR2 is SVGAGI in the germline V gene (reference sequence). The CDR3 loop reads CATAQGGGNTQYF. Written as DNA, the CDR3 is TGTGCCACAGCCCAGGGTGGAGGGAATACGCAGTATTTT.

This chain joins TRBV18 and TRBJ1-5; 10 nucleotides line up with TRBD1. CDR3 size: 16 residues. V lost 5 bases, J lost 2 bases, and 6 bases stayed unmatched. CDR1 is KGHSH and CDR2 is LQKENI in the germline V gene. The CDR3 loop is CASSNTGTGGNQPQHF. CDR3 bases: TGTGCCAGCTCAAACACCGGGACAGGGGGCAATCAGCCCCAGCATTTT.

The V gene is TRBV3-1 (or the pseudogene TRBV3-2), the J gene TRBJ1-3; a weak D match, TRBD1 (6 bases). In germline, CDR1 is LGHDT, CDR2 YNNKEL (reference sequence). V was pared by 5 bases and J by 2 bases, with 10 bases between. This CDR3 has 14 amino acids. CDR3 sequence reads: CASSEPGAGNTIYF. For the CDR3, the DNA is TGTGCCAGCAGCGAGCCAGGGGCTGGAAACACCATATATTTT.

This chain joins TRBV27 and TRBJ1-5; 7 bases are a match to TRBD1. The CDR3 totals 17 residues. CDR1 is MNHEY and CDR2 is SMNVEV in the germline V gene (reference sequence). Trimming cost V 6 bases and J 4 bases; bases outside gene matches: 15. The DNA of the CDR3 is TGTGCCAGCAGCAGTGAACAGGGGAGACTACTGAATCAGCCCCAGCATTTT. This sequence encodes CASSSEQGRLLNQPQHF.

V is TRBV27 and J is TRBJ2-7; a possible D gene is TRBD2 (6 bases). The germline CDR1 and CDR2 sequences are MNHEY and SMNVEV (reference sequence). The CDR3 length is 15 residues. The V end was cut by 5 bases, the J end by 0 bases, with 14 bases between. CDR3 bases: TGTGCCAGCAGTCCGGCCCGGACTACCTCCTACGAGCAGTACTTC. The encoded protein is CASSPARTTSYEQYF.

CDR3: CASSVDYLGTGELFF. The CDR3 nucleotides read TGTGCCAGCAGCGTAGACTACTTGGGCACCGGGGAGCTGTTTTTT. This rearrangement joins TRBV9 to TRBJ2-2; D call uncertain. V shed 0 bases and J shed 4 bases, with 10 bases lying between them. Germline CDR1 reads SGDLS; CDR2 reads YYNGEE. This CDR3 has 15 amino acids.

The V call is TRBV6-5, the J call TRBJ1-1; 9 bases are a match to TRBD1. Per germline, CDR1 MNHEY and CDR2 SVGAGI. This CDR3 has 14 amino acids. V lost 6 bases to trimming and J lost 5 bases; unmatched junction nucleotides: 7. CDR3 sequence reads: CASSQQGAGTEAFF. CDR3 coding DNA: TGTGCCAGCAGCCAACAGGGGGCGGGAACTGAAGCTTTCTTT.

The chain uses TRBV6-5 and TRBJ1-2, with D maybe TRBD1 (5 bases). Trimming shortened V by 10 bases and J by 4 bases, and 16 bases separated the two germline ends. The germline CDR1 and CDR2 sequences are MNHEY and SVGAGI. The length of the CDR3 is 13 residues. Written as DNA, the CDR3 is TGTGCCACCCAGGCGCCGGGGGGCTATGGCTACACCTTC. Protein: CATQAPGGYGYTF.

The chain uses TRBV6-1 and TRBJ2-7; tentatively, D is TRBD1 (5 bases). Germline V CDR1 and CDR2: MNHNS, SASEGT. The CDR3 has 12 amino acids. With 2 bases removed from V and 5 bases from J, the gap between germline ends came to 7 bases. The CDR3 region has the DNA TGTGCCAGCAGTGAACAGGGAAACGAGCAGTACTTC. Its translation: CASSEQGNEQYF.

The V and J genes are TRBV28 and TRBJ1-2; 9 bases are shared with TRBD1. Per the germline V gene, CDR1 is MDHEN and CDR2 is SYDVKM. This CDR3 comprises 16 residues. V gave up 6 bases and J gave up 2 bases; unmatched junction bases: 10. The DNA of the CDR3 is TGTGCCAGCAGATCGCCGGGACAGGGCTTGAACTATGGCTACACCTTC. Its protein is CASRSPGQGLNYGYTF.

The genes are TRBV5-1 and TRBJ1-3; 8 bases map to TRBD1. The germline CDR1 and CDR2 sequences are SGHRS and YFSETQ. There are 14 residues in the CDR3. The trim removed 4 bases at V and 3 bases at J, leaving 3 bases unmatched. CDR3 amino acids: CASSQGAGGNTIYF. CDR3 nucleotide sequence: TGCGCCAGCAGCCAGGGGGCCGGTGGAAACACCATATATTTT.

The CDR3 sequence: CASSPRTGNYEQYF. CDR3 coding DNA: TGTGCCAGCAGCCCCCGGACAGGGAACTACGAGCAGTACTTC. The rearrangement joins TRBV11-1 to TRBJ2-7; TRBD1 agrees at 8 bases. CDR3 length: 14 amino acids. V gave up 5 bases and J gave up 3 bases; unmatched junction bases: 6. Germline V gene data show CDR1 as SGHAT and CDR2 as FQDESV (reference sequence).

The chain links TRBV5-8 to TRBJ1-6; D not resolved. CDR1 and CDR2 (germline): SGHTS, YDEGEE. V lost 8 bases and J lost 0, with 18 bases in between. The CDR3 runs 17 residues. In nucleotides, the CDR3 is TGTGCCAGTCCCCCATACGGAGGTAGCTCCTATAATTCACCCCTCCACTTT. The encoded protein is CASPPYGGSSYNSPLHF.

The rearrangement joins TRBV2 to TRBJ1-6; 9 bases fit TRBD1. The V gene end was trimmed by 10 bases and the J gene end by 4 bases; junction bases not matched to a gene: 11. CDR3 length: 16 residues. Germline lookup yields CDR1 SNHLY and CDR2 FYNNEI. The CDR3 loop reads CATTIQGALYNSPLHF. CDR3 bases: TGTGCCACCACTATACAGGGGGCGCTTTATAATTCACCCCTCCACTTT.

The chain uses TRBV10-3 and TRBJ1-2; D possibly corresponds to TRBD1 (6 bases). This CDR3 region has 14 residues. The ends were cut back, 6 bases at V and 6 bases at J, with 17 bases in the middle. CDR1 ENHRY and CDR2 SYGVKD come from the germline V gene. CDR3 nucleotide sequence: TGTGCCATCAGGGGGGCAGGCCCCCGGGATGGCTACACCTTC. This gives the protein CAIRGAGPRDGYTF.

This clone occurred a few times. The rearrangement joins TRBV6-5 to TRBJ2-7, with 8 nucleotides matching TRBD1. CDR1 and CDR2 from the germline V gene are MNHEY and SVGAGI. CDR3 length equals 14 residues. V was pared by 6 bases and J by 4 bases, with 8 bases of the junction left unmatched. The CDR3, as DNA: TGTGCCAGCAGACAGGGGGGTCGATTATACGAGCAGTACTTC. Translating gives CASRQGGRLYEQYF.